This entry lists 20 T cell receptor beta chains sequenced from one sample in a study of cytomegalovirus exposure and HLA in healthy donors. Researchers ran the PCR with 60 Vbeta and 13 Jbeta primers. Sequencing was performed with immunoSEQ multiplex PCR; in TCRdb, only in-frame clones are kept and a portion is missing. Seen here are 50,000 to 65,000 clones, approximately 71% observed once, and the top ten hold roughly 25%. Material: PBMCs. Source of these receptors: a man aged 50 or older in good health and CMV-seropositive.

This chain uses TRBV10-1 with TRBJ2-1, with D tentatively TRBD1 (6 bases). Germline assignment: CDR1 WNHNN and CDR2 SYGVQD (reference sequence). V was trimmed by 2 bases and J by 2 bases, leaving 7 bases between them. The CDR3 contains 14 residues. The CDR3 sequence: CASSEGGAYNEQFF. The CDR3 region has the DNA TGCGCCAGCAGTGAGGGGGGCGCCTACAATGAGCAGTTCTTC.

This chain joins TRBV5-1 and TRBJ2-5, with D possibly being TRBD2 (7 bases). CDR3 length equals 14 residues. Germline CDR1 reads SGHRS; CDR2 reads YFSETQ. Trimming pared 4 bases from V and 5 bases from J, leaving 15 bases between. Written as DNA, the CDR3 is TGCGCCAGCAGCGAGAGGGGGGGTATGGAGACCCAGTACTTC. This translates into CASSERGGMETQYF.

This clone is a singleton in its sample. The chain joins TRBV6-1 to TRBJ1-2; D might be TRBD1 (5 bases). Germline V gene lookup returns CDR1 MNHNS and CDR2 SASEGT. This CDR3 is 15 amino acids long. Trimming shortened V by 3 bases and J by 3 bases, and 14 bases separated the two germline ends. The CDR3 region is CASSDAAGYDYGYTF. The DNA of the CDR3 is TGTGCCAGCAGTGACGCTGCAGGGTACGACTATGGCTACACCTTC.

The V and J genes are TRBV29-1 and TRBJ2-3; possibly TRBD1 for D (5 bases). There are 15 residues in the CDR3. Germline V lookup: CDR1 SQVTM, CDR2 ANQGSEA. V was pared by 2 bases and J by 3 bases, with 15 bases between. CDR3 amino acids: CSVEKRQQSTDTQYF. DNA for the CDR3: TGCAGCGTTGAAAAACGACAGCAAAGTACAGATACGCAGTATTTT.

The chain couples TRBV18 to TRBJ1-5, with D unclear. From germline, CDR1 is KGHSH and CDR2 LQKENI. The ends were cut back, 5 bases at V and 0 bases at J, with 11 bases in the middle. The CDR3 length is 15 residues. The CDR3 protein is CASSKQTSSNQPQHF. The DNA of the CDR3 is TGTGCCAGCTCAAAGCAGACAAGTAGCAATCAGCCCCAGCATTTT.

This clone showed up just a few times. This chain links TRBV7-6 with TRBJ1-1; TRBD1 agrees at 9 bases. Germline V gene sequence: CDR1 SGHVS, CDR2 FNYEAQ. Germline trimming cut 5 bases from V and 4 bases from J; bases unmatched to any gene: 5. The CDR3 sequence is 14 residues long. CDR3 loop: CASSPRTGATEAFF. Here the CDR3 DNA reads TGTGCCAGCAGCCCCCGGACAGGGGCCACTGAAGCTTTCTTT.

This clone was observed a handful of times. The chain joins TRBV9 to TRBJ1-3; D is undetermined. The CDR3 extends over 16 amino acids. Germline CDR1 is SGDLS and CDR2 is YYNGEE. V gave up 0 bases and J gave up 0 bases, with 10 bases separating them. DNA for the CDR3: TGTGCCAGCAGCGTAGGCGGGCAGACCTCTGGAAACACCATATATTTT. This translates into CASSVGGQTSGNTIYF.

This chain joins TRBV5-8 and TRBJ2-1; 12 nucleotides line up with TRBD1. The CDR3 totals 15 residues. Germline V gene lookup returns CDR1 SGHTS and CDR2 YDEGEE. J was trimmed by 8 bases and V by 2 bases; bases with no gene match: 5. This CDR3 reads CASSLPGQGAHEQFF. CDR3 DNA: TGTGCCAGCAGCTTACCGGGACAGGGGGCCCATGAGCAGTTCTTC.

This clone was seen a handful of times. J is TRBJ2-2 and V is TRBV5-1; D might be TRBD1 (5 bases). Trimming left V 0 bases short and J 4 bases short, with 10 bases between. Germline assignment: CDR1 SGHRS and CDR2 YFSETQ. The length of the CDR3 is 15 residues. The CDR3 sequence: CASSLVQGGTGELFF. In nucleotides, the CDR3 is TGCGCCAGCAGCTTGGTTCAGGGCGGCACCGGGGAGCTGTTTTTT.

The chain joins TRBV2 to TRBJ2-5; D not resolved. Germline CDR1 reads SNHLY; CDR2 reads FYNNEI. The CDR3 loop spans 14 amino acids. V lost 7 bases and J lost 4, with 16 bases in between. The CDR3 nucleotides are TGTGCCAGCACTGACCACCAGCGCGGAGAGACCCAGTACTTC. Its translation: CASTDHQRGETQYF.

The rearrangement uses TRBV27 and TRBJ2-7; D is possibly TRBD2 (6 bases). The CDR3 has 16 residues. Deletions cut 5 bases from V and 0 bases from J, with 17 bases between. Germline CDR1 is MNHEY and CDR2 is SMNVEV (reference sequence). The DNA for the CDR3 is TGTGCCAGCAGTCCGGCGGGACGGTGGGGCTCCTACGAGCAGTACTTC. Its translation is CASSPAGRWGSYEQYF.

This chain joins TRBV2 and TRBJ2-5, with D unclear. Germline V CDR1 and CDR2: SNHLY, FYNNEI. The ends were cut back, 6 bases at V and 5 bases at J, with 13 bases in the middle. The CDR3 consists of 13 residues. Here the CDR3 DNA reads TGTGCCAGCAGCGCCTCGGGTTTTGAGACCCAGTACTTC. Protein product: CASSASGFETQYF. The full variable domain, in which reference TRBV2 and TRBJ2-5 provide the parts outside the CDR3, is EPEVTQTPSHQVTQMGQEVILRCVPISNHLYFYWYRQILGQKVEFLVSFYNNEISEKSEIFDDQFSVERPDGSNFTLKIRSTKLEDSAMYFCASSASGFETQYFGPGTRLLVL.

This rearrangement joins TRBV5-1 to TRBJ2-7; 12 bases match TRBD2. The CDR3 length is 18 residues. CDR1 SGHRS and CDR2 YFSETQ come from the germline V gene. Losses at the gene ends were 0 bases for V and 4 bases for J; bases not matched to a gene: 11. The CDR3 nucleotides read TGCGCCAGCAGCTTGGGGCTAGCGGGAGGGCCTATGAATTACGAGCAGTACTTC. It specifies CASSLGLAGGPMNYEQYF.

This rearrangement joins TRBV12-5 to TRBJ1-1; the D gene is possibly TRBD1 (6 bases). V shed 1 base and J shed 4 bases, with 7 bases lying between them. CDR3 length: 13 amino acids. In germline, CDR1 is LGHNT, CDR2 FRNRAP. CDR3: CASGLGGGTEAFF. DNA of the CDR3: TGTGCTAGTGGTTTGGGAGGGGGCACTGAAGCTTTCTTT.

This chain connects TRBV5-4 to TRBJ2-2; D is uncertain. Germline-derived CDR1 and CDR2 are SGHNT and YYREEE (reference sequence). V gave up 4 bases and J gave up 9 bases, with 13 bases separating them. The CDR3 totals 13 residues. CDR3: CASSPGPERELFF. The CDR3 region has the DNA TGTGCCAGCAGCCCAGGTCCTGAGAGGGAGCTGTTTTTT.

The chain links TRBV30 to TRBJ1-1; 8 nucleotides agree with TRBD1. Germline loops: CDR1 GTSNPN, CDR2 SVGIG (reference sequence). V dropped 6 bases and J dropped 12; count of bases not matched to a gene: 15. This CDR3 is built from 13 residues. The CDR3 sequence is CACPGGSTLETFF. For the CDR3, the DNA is TGTGCCTGTCCAGGGGGCTCAACTCTCGAAACTTTCTTT.

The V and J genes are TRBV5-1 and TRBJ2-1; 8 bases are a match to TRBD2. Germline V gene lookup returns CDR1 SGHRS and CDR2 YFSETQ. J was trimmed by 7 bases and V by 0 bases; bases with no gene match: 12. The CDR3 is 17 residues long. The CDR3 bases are TGCGCCAGCAGCTTGGCCGCCGCGAGCGGGGGTTGGAATGAGCAGTTCTTC. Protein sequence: CASSLAAASGGWNEQFF.

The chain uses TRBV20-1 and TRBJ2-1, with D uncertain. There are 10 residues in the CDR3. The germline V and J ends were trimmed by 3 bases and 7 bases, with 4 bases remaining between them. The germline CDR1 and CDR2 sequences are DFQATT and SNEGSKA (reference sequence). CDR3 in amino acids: CSARENEQFF. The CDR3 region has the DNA TGCAGTGCTAGGGAGAATGAGCAGTTCTTC.

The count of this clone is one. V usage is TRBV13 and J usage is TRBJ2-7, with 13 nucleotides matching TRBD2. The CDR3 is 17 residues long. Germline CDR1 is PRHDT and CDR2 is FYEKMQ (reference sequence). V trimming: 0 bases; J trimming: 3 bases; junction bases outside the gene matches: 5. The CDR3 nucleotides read TGTGCCAGCAGCTTAGGTGGACTAGCGGGGGTAATCTACGAGCAGTACTTC. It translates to CASSLGGLAGVIYEQYF. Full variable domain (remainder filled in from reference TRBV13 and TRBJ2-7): AAGVIQSPRHLIKEKRETATLKCYPIPRHDTVYWYQQGPGQDPQFLISFYEKMQSDKGSIPDRFSAQQFSDYHSELNMSSLELGDSALYFCASSLGGLAGVIYEQYFGPGTRLTVT.

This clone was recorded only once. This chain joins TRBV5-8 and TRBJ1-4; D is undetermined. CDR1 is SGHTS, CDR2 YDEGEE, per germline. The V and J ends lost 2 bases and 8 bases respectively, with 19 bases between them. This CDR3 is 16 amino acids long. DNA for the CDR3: TGTGCCAGCAGCTTAGAAAGAAAGCGCCCTGGGGAAAAACTGTTTTTT. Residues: CASSLERKRPGEKLFF.